This T cell receptor (beta chain) comes out of a study of CD8 T cells in Susac syndrome. J gave up 7 bases and V 3 bases, and 12 bases lay outside the gene matches. Germline V gene lookup returns CDR1 SGHDT and CDR2 YYEEEE. The CDR3 runs 15 residues. Reverse transcription of about 0.5 to 1 ug RNA used random hexamers. Via MiXCR, TCRdb re-called the immunoSEQ multiplex PCR reads, giving one row per CDR3 protein. The sample records around 150,000 distinct CDR3 sequences, approximately 95% being singletons. The material sequenced was CD8+ T cells from PBMCs. V is TRBV5-6 and J is TRBJ1-1, with 7 bases matching TRBD1. The clonotype comes from a human donor with Susac syndrome. CDR3 amino acids: CASSWTDRPGYEAFF. CDR3 sequence (DNA): TGTGCCAGCAGCTGGACGGACAGGCCGGGCTATGAAGCTTTCTTT.